Listed below are T cell receptor beta chains from one sample, sequenced in a study of human T cells and chemical hapten exposure. TCRdb reprocessed the 5' RACE reads with MiXCR, giving one entry per CDR3 protein. The table shows roughly 120,000 distinct CDR3 sequences, with approximately 20% occurring only once. The receptors originated from a human donor in good health. Each CDR3 is given with its conserved first and last residue. D genes are given only for firm matches. Clone sizes are given selectively: once, few, many, or a class where the clone is expanded.

V: TRBV7-6; J: TRBJ1-1; size: .; D: TRBD1; CDR3: CASSLIRDRGTNPEAFF; DNA: TGTGCCAGCAGCTTAATCCGGGACAGGGGTACTAATCCTGAAGCTTTCTTT
V: TRBV29-1; J: TRBJ2-1; size: .; D: TRBD2; CDR3: CSVEWLADYNEQFF; DNA: TGCAGCGTTGAGTGGCTAGCGGATTACAATGAGCAGTTCTTC
V: TRBV7-9; J: TRBJ2-1; size: .; D: .; CDR3: CASSSRLGYNEQFF; DNA: TGTGCCAGCAGCTCAAGACTGGGCTACAATGAGCAGTTCTTC
V: TRBV7-2; J: TRBJ2-6; size: few; D: .; CDR3: CASSFTVSSGANVLTF; DNA: TGTGCCAGCAGCTTTACCGTTAGCTCTGGGGCCAACGTCCTGACTTTC
V: TRBV7-9; J: TRBJ2-1; size: few; D: TRBD2; CDR3: CASREAGGPGEFF; DNA: TGTGCCAGCAGAGAAGCGGGAGGGCCGGGGGAGTTCTTC
V: TRBV6-5; J: TRBJ2-6; size: .; D: .; CDR3: CASSYSRRGRGANVLTF; DNA: TGTGCCAGCAGTTACTCGAGGAGGGGGCGTGGGGCCAACGTCCTGACTTTC
V: TRBV6-5; J: TRBJ2-3; size: .; D: TRBD2; CDR3: CASSLAGVGTQYF; DNA: TGTGCCAGCAGTTTAGCGGGAGTCGGTACGCAGTATTTT
V: TRBV6-5; J: TRBJ2-7; size: few; D: .; CDR3: CASRGTTYEQYF; DNA: TGTGCCAGCAGGGGGACAACCTACGAGCAGTACTTC
V: TRBV20-1; J: TRBJ2-1; size: .; D: .; CDR3: CSARAATRGNEQFF; DNA: TGCAGTGCTAGAGCCGCGACTAGAGGGAATGAGCAGTTCTTC
V: TRBV24-1; J: TRBJ2-3; size: .; D: .; CDR3: CATSETSNGDTQYF; DNA: TGTGCCACCAGTGAGACCTCAAATGGAGATACGCAGTATTTT
V: TRBV20-1; J: TRBJ2-3; size: .; D: TRBD2; CDR3: CSARDSGGPTDTQYF; DNA: TGCAGTGCGAGGGATAGCGGGGGGCCCACAGATACGCAGTATTTT
V: TRBV29-1; J: TRBJ2-6; size: .; D: .; CDR3: CSVEVTGANVLTF; DNA: TGCAGCGTTGAGGTTACCGGGGCCAACGTCCTGACTTTC
V: TRBV20-1; J: TRBJ2-3; size: many; D: .; CDR3: CSAREWTTDTQYF; DNA: TGCAGTGCTAGAGAATGGACCACAGATACGCAGTATTTT
V: TRBV20-1; J: TRBJ2-7; size: .; D: TRBD2; CDR3: CSARVPPTSGTYEQYF; DNA: TGCAGTGCTAGAGTCCCCCCGACTAGCGGAACCTACGAGCAGTACTTC
V: TRBV5-1; J: TRBJ1-1; size: .; D: .; CDR3: CASSPQQVRGTEAFF; DNA: TGCGCCAGCAGCCCACAACAGGTTCGGGGCACTGAAGCTTTCTTT
V: TRBV20-1; J: TRBJ2-3; size: few; D: .; CDR3: CSARDMARVGDTQYF; DNA: TGCAGTGCTAGAGATATGGCTAGGGTCGGAGATACGCAGTATTTT
V: TRBV20-1; J: TRBJ2-3; size: few; D: TRBD2; CDR3: CSAPIDGSGRTGTDTQYF; DNA: TGCAGTGCTCCAATAGACGGAAGCGGGAGAACGGGCACAGATACGCAGTATTTT
V: TRBV20-1; J: TRBJ2-1; size: .; D: TRBD2; CDR3: CSGRGYNEQFF; DNA: TGCAGTGGGCGGGGGTACAATGAGCAGTTCTTC
V: TRBV7-3; J: TRBJ1-1; size: few; D: TRBD1; CDR3: CASSRQGGGTEAFF; DNA: TGTGCCAGCAGTCGACAGGGAGGCGGCACTGAAGCTTTCTTT
V: TRBV15; J: TRBJ2-1; size: few; D: TRBD2; CDR3: CATSPGIGTSGSRNEQFF; DNA: TGTGCCACCAGCCCCGGAATTGGGACTAGCGGGAGTAGAAATGAGCAGTTCTTC
V: TRBV7-9; J: TRBJ1-5; size: .; D: TRBD1; CDR3: CASRRGQRNQPQHF; DNA: TGTGCCAGCAGACGGGGACAGAGGAATCAGCCCCAGCATTTT
V: TRBV27; J: TRBJ2-7; size: .; D: TRBD2; CDR3: CASSQSSGPTSYEQYF; DNA: TGTGCCAGCAGTCAATCTAGCGGTCCTACATCCTACGAGCAGTACTTC
V: TRBV29-1; J: TRBJ2-5; size: .; D: TRBD2; CDR3: CSALGLAAQETQYF; DNA: TGCAGCGCGTTAGGACTAGCGGCACAAGAGACCCAGTACTTC
V: TRBV20-1; J: TRBJ1-6; size: .; D: TRBD1; CDR3: CSAATGGNSPLHF; DNA: TGCAGTGCCGCCACAGGGGGGAATTCACCCCTCCACTTT
V: TRBV6-5; J: TRBJ2-1; size: .; D: TRBD2; CDR3: CASRAVGGRNPYNEQFF; DNA: TGTGCCAGCAGAGCGGTGGGCGGGAGGAACCCTTACAATGAGCAGTTCTTC
V: TRBV6-5; J: TRBJ2-1; size: many; D: .; CDR3: CASSYRDISYNEQFF; DNA: TGTGCCAGCAGTTACCGGGACATTTCCTACAATGAGCAGTTCTTC
V: TRBV7-6; J: TRBJ2-4; size: few; D: TRBD1; CDR3: CASSLRQGAKNIQYF; DNA: TGTGCCAGCAGCTTAAGACAGGGAGCCAAAAACATTCAGTACTTC
V: TRBV6-5; J: TRBJ2-3; size: .; D: .; CDR3: CASSYFEESPQYF; DNA: TGTGCCAGCAGTTATTTTGAGGAAAGTCCGCAGTATTTT
V: TRBV5-1; J: TRBJ1-1; size: .; D: TRBD1; CDR3: CASSSGTGIGEAFF; DNA: TGCGCCAGCAGCTCCGGGACAGGGATCGGTGAAGCTTTCTTT
V: TRBV12-3/TRBV12-4; J: TRBJ1-5; size: few; D: .; CDR3: CASSFSGSGNQPQHF; DNA: TGTGCCAGCAGTTTTTCAGGGTCTGGCAATCAGCCCCAGCATTTT
V: TRBV2; J: TRBJ1-5; size: few; D: .; CDR3: CASSGPRDGDSNQPQHF; DNA: TGTGCCAGCAGTGGCCCCCGTGACGGAGATAGCAATCAGCCCCAGCATTTT
V: TRBV29-1; J: TRBJ1-1; size: few; D: .; CDR3: CSVEALGAMNTEAFF; DNA: TGCAGCGTTGAGGCCCTGGGGGCGATGAACACTGAAGCTTTCTTT
V: TRBV20-1; J: TRBJ2-7; size: few; D: .; CDR3: CSASAPASVTYEQYF; DNA: TGCAGTGCGTCAGCGCCGGCTAGCGTAACCTACGAGCAGTACTTC